Below, 19 T cell receptor beta chains from the same sample are listed, as sequenced in a study of blood T cell repertoires in COVID-19 (dated by TCRdb to the early 2020s). To prepare the library, the immunoSEQ multiplex PCR assay was applied. The immuneACCESS repertoire file appears here via TCRdb, limited to in-frame rearrangements. These files lack a portion of the clones; in checked studies, under half of the deficit traces to unresolved V genes, and the cause of the others is not known. This sample has a few hundred thousand clones in its table, and around four fifths of those were observed once. The ten largest clones represent about 15% of the sample. What was sequenced was PBMCs or T cells enriched from blood (not recorded which). The receptors here all came from a middle-aged man who had recovered from COVID-19.

This clone was counted once. This sequence joins TRBV27 and TRBJ1-1; no clear D gene. V lost 1 base and J lost 6, with 6 bases in between. Germline-derived CDR1 and CDR2 are MNHEY and SMNVEV (reference sequence). The CDR3 is made up of 12 amino acids. The CDR3 coding sequence is TGTGCCAGCAGTTTATTGGGCGCTGAAGCTTTCTTT. Its protein is CASSLLGAEAFF.

The J gene is TRBJ1-5, the V gene TRBV2; TRBD1 matches 8 bases. CDR3 length: 17 residues. The ends lost 4 bases at V and 7 bases at J; junction bases unmatched: 15. Germline CDR1 SNHLY, CDR2 FYNNEI. The CDR3 here is CASSGGQGLPGGQPQHF. The CDR3 bases are TGTGCCAGCAGTGGAGGACAGGGACTCCCAGGGGGGCAGCCCCAGCATTTT.

This chain connects TRBV7-9 to TRBJ1-6; unclear D gene. Germline V CDR1 and CDR2: SEHNR, FQNEAQ (reference sequence). This CDR3 is built from 14 residues. The V gene lost 6 bases and the J gene lost 10 bases, with 16 bases spanning the gap. The CDR3 here is CASRSSTAASPLHF. CDR3 DNA sequence: TGTGCCAGCAGATCCTCTACCGCGGCGTCACCCCTCCACTTT.

This chain connects TRBV3-1 (or the pseudogene TRBV3-2) to TRBJ1-1, with D tentatively TRBD1 (5 bases). Germline V CDR1 and CDR2: LGHDT, YNNKEL (reference sequence). The CDR3 is 14 amino acids. Trimming shortened V by 6 bases and J by 1 base, and 12 bases separated the two germline ends. CDR3 sequence (DNA): TGTGCCAGCAGTTATTATGGGGCGAACACTGAAGCTTTCTTT. Translating it yields CASSYYGANTEAFF.

V is TRBV5-5 and J is TRBJ2-1; no definite D call. The germline V gene has CDR1 SGHKS and CDR2 YYEKEE (reference sequence). The V gene lost 4 bases and the J gene lost 0 bases, with 11 bases spanning the gap. The CDR3 extends over 15 amino acids. In DNA, the CDR3 is TGTGCCAGCAGCACTTCCTTGAGCTCCTACAATGAGCAGTTCTTC. Amino acids: CASSTSLSSYNEQFF.

The chain couples TRBV19 to TRBJ1-5; 7 bases fit TRBD1. This CDR3 is 15 amino acids long. From germline, CDR1 is LNHDA and CDR2 SQIVND (reference sequence). The J segment lost 1 base and the V segment lost 4 bases, leaving 4 bases of the junction unmatched. CDR3 amino acids: CASSTQTGSNQPQHF. Here the CDR3 DNA reads TGTGCCAGTAGTACCCAGACAGGGAGCAATCAGCCCCAGCATTTT.

The rearrangement links TRBV25-1 to TRBJ2-1; TRBD2 agrees at 8 bases. The CDR3 is 15 amino acids. V lost 1 base, J lost 4 bases, and 3 bases stayed unmatched. The V gene's germline CDR1 is MGHDK and CDR2 SYGVNS. CDR3 nucleotide sequence: TGTGCCAGCAGTGAATCGTCTAGCGGGTACAATGAGCAGTTCTTC. Translating gives CASSESSSGYNEQFF.

The chain couples TRBV3-1 (or the pseudogene TRBV3-2) to TRBJ1-2; no clear D. The CDR3 has 13 residues. V lost 4 bases and J lost 2, with 8 bases in between. From germline, CDR1 is LGHDT and CDR2 YNNKEL (reference sequence). This chain's CDR3 is CASSLAGNYGYTF. The CDR3 region has the DNA TGTGCCAGCAGCCTGGCGGGGAACTATGGCTACACCTTC.

The chain couples TRBV5-1 to TRBJ2-7; 10 nucleotides match TRBD1. Germline V gene lookup returns CDR1 SGHRS and CDR2 YFSETQ. This CDR3 region has 18 residues. Trimming took 4 bases from V and 6 from J; bases not matched to a gene: 19. The CDR3 sequence is CASSPRTGGGGGASEQYF. CDR3 DNA: TGCGCCAGCAGCCCCCGGACAGGGGGTGGAGGGGGGGCGTCCGAGCAGTACTTC.

The rearrangement links TRBV5-1 to TRBJ2-3; maybe TRBD1 (6 bases). V gave up 4 bases and J gave up 2 bases, with 11 bases separating them. CDR3 length equals 14 residues. Germline assignment: CDR1 SGHRS and CDR2 YFSETQ. CDR3 residues: CASSPRDITDTQYF. DNA for the CDR3: TGCGCCAGCAGCCCCCGGGACATCACAGATACGCAGTATTTT.

The chain joins TRBV12-3 or TRBV12-4 to TRBJ1-1; no clear D gene. Trimming removed 5 bases from V and 3 bases from J, with 10 bases in between. The CDR3 spans 13 residues. CDR3 region: CASSRVLYTEAFF. DNA for the CDR3: TGTGCCAGCAGTCGGGTACTCTACACTGAAGCTTTCTTT.

The rearrangement uses TRBV7-9 and TRBJ1-2, with D possibly being TRBD1 (6 bases). V lost 5 bases and J lost 4, with 11 bases in between. The CDR3 totals 13 residues. Germline values: CDR1 SEHNR, CDR2 FQNEAQ (reference sequence). The CDR3 spells CASSGQGSYGYTF. The DNA of the CDR3 is TGTGCCAGCAGCGGGCAGGGGTCCTATGGCTACACCTTC.

The V call is TRBV15, the J call TRBJ2-3; D may be TRBD2 (5 bases). Germline V gives CDR1 LNHNV, CDR2 YYDKDF (reference sequence). The V gene lost 1 base and the J gene lost 3 bases, with 14 bases spanning the gap. This CDR3 is 16 amino acids long. The CDR3 reads CATSRASREPTDTQYF. The DNA of the CDR3 is TGTGCCACCAGCAGAGCATCTCGGGAACCGACAGATACGCAGTATTTT.

The rearrangement uses TRBV4-2 and TRBJ1-6; D is perhaps TRBD1 (6 bases). The CDR3 is made up of 15 amino acids. Trimming took off 4 bases at V and 7 bases at J, with 14 bases between the two ends. CDR1 is LGHNA, CDR2 YNFKEQ, per germline. CDR3 amino acids: CASSPPQGKNSPLHF. DNA for the CDR3: TGTGCCAGCAGCCCGCCACAGGGTAAGAATTCACCCCTCCACTTT.

This sequence joins TRBV28 and TRBJ2-6; weak D call: TRBD1 (5 bases). Germline V CDR1 and CDR2: MDHEN, SYDVKM. CDR3 length equals 15 residues. V was clipped by 6 bases and J by 2 bases, with 11 bases between them. In DNA, the CDR3 is TGTGCCAGCAGACCGCAGGGAACTGGGGCCAACGTCCTGACTTTC. Its protein is CASRPQGTGANVLTF. The full variable domain, with the rest looked up from reference TRBV28 and TRBJ2-6, is DVKVTQSSRYLVKRTGEKVFLECVQDMDHENMFWYRQDPGLGLRLIYFSYDVKMKEKGDIPEGYSVSREKKERFSLILESASTNQTSMYLCASRPQGTGANVLTFGAGSRLTVL.

The rearrangement uses TRBV11-3 and TRBJ2-7; D possibly corresponds to TRBD2 (6 bases). V was shortened by 4 bases and J by 5 bases, with 12 bases between the two germline ends. Germline V gives CDR1 SGHNT, CDR2 YENEEA. There are 13 residues in the CDR3. The CDR3 protein is CASSSLSGDEQYF. The DNA for the CDR3 is TGTGCCAGCAGCTCCCTTTCGGGGGACGAGCAGTACTTC. The full variable domain, with the rest looked up from reference TRBV11-3 and TRBJ2-7, is EAGVVQSPRYKIIEKKQPVAFWCNPISGHNTLYWYLQNLGQGPELLIRYENEEAVDDSQLPKDRFSAERLKGVDSTLKIQPAELGDSAVYLCASSSLSGDEQYFGPGTRLTVT.

The chain's CDR3 is CALTRQGAVGELFF. For the CDR3, the DNA is TGTGCCCTCACCCGACAGGGGGCGGTCGGGGAGCTGTTTTTT. The chain recombines TRBV7-9 with TRBJ2-2, with 10 bases that match TRBD1. The J segment lost 7 bases and the V segment lost 11 bases, leaving 10 bases of the junction unmatched. CDR1 and CDR2 from the germline V gene are SEHNR and FQNEAQ (reference sequence). This CDR3 contains 14 residues.

J is TRBJ2-7 and V is TRBV28, with a weak D call TRBD1 (6 bases). Trimming took off 7 bases at V and 0 bases at J, with 13 bases between the two ends. This CDR3 has 14 residues. Germline-derived CDR1 and CDR2 are MDHEN and SYDVKM. CDR3 coding DNA: TGTGCCAGCAAAGGGGGAAAAGGCTCCTACGAGCAGTACTTC. This codes for CASKGGKGSYEQYF. Looking up the rest from reference TRBV28 and TRBJ2-7 gives the full variable domain: DVKVTQSSRYLVKRTGEKVFLECVQDMDHENMFWYRQDPGLGLRLIYFSYDVKMKEKGDIPEGYSVSREKKERFSLILESASTNQTSMYLCASKGGKGSYEQYFGPGTRLTVT.

The J gene is TRBJ1-5, the V gene TRBV9; D might be TRBD1 (5 bases). The V and J ends lost 3 bases and 5 bases respectively, with 12 bases between them. The CDR3 is made up of 14 amino acids. The germline CDR1 and CDR2 sequences are SGDLS and YYNGEE. The CDR3 protein is CASSAWGGYQPQHF. CDR3 bases: TGTGCCAGCAGCGCATGGGGGGGGTATCAGCCCCAGCATTTT.